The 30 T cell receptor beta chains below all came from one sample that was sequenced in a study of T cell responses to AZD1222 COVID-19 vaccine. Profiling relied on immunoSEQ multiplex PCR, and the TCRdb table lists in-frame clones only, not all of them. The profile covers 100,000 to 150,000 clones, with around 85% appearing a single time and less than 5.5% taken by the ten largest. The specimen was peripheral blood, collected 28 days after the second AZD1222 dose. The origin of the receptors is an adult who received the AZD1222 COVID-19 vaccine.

CDR3 sequence: CATSDRGRGTEAFF. CDR3 nucleotide sequence: TGTGCCACCAGTGACCGGGGGCGAGGAACTGAAGCTTTCTTT. V gene TRBV24-1 combines with J gene TRBJ1-1; perhaps TRBD1 as D (6 bases). The CDR3 extends over 14 amino acids. Germline loops: CDR1 KGHDR, CDR2 SFDVKD. Trimming pared 4 bases from V and 5 bases from J, leaving 13 bases between.

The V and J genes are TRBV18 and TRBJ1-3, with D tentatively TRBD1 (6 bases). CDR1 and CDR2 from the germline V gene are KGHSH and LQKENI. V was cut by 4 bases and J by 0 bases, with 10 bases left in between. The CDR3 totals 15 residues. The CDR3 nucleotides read TGTGCCAGCTCACGGACAGCCAGCTCTGGAAACACCATATATTTT. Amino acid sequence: CASSRTASSGNTIYF.

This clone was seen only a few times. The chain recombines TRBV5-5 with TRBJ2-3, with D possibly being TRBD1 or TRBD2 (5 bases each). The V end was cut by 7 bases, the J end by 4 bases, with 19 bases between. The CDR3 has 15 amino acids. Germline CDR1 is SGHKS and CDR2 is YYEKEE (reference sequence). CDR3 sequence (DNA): TGTGCCAGCCGCAAAAGAGGGGCAGTTTCAGATACGCAGTATTTT. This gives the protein CASRKRGAVSDTQYF.

The CDR3 DNA follows: TGTGCCAGCAGCGAACAGGGGGGTGAGAATTCACCCCTCCACTTT. Its translation is CASSEQGGENSPLHF. This sequence joins TRBV6-2 or TRBV6-3 and TRBJ1-6; 8 positions agree with TRBD1. The trim removed 6 bases at V and 7 bases at J, leaving 8 bases unmatched. Germline-derived CDR1 and CDR2 are MNHEY and SVGEGT. The CDR3 has 15 residues.

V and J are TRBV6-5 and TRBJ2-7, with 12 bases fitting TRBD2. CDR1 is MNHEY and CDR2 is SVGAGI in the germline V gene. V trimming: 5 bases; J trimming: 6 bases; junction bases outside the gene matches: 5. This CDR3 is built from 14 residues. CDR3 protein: CASSRLAGAVEQYF. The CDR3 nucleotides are TGTGCCAGCAGTAGACTAGCGGGGGCTGTCGAGCAGTACTTC.

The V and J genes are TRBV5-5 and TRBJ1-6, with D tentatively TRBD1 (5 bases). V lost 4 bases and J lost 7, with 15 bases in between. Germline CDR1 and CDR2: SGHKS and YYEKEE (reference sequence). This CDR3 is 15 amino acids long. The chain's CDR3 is CASSTPGRENSPLHF. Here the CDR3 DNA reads TGTGCCAGCAGCACACCGGGACGGGAGAATTCACCCCTCCACTTT.

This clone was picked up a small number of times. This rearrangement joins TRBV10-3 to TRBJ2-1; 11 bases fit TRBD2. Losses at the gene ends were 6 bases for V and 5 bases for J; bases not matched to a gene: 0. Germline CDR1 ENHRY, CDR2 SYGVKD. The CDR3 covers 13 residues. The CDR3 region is CAIRGLADNEQFF. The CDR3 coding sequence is TGTGCCATCAGGGGACTAGCGGACAATGAGCAGTTCTTC.

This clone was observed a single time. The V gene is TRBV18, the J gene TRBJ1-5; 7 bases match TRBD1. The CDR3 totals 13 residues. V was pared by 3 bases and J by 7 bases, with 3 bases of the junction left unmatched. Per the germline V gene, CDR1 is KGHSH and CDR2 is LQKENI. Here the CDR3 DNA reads TGTGCCAGCTCACCGAACAGGGGCCAGCCCCAGCATTTT. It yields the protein CASSPNRGQPQHF.

This CDR3 is CASSYGQNNSPLHF. CDR3 in DNA: TGTGCCAGTAGTTACGGTCAGAATAATTCACCCCTCCACTTT. The gene calls are TRBV19 and TRBJ1-6; no reliable D call. V lost 5 bases to trimming and J lost 5 bases, with 10 bases between them. The CDR3 spans 14 residues. CDR1 is LNHDA, CDR2 SQIVND, per germline (reference sequence).

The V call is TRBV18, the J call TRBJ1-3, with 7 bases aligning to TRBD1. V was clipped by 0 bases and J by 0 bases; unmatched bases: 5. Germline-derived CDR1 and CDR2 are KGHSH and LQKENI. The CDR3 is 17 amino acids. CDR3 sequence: CASSPPNRGSSGNTIYF. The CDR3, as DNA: TGTGCCAGCTCACCACCAAACAGGGGCAGCTCTGGAAACACCATATATTTT.

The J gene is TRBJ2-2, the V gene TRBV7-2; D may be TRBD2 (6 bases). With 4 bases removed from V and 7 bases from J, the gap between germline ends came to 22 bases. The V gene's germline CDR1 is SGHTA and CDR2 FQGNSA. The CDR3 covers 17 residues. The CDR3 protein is CASSSLPRGSGSGELFF. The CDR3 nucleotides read TGTGCCAGCAGCTCCCTGCCGCGGGGTAGCGGTAGCGGGGAGCTGTTTTTT.

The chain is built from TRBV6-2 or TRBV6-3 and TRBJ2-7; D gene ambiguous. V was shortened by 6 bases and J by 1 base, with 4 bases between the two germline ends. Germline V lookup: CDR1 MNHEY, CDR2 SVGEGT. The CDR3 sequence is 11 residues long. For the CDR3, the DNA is TGTGCCAGCAGCCAGTCCTACGAGCAGTACTTC. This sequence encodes CASSQSYEQYF.

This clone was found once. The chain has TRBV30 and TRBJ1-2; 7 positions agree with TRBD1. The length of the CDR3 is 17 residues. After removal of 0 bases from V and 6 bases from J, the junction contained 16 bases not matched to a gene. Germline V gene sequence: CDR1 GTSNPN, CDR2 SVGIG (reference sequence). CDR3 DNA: TGTGCCTGGAGTGTAGGCGGGGACAGCCGTTACTTAAATGGCTACACCTTC. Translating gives CAWSVGGDSRYLNGYTF.

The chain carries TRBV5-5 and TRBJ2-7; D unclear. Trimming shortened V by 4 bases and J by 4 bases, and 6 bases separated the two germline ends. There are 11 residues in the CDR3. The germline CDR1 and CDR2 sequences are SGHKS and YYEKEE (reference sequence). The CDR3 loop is CASSRRYEQYF. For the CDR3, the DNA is TGTGCCAGCAGCCGTCGTTACGAGCAGTACTTC. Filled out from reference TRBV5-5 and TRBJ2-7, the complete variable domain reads DAGVTQSPTHLIKTRGQQVTLRCSPISGHKSVSWYQQVLGQGPQFIFQYYEKEERGRGNFPDRFSARQFPNYSSELNVNALLLGDSALYLCASSRRYEQYFGPGTRLTVT.

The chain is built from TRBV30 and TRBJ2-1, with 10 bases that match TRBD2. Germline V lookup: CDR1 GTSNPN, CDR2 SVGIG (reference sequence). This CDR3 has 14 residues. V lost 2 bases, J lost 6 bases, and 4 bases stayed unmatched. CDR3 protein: CAWSTAGGPNEQFF. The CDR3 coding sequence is TGTGCCTGGAGTACAGCGGGGGGGCCCAATGAGCAGTTCTTC.

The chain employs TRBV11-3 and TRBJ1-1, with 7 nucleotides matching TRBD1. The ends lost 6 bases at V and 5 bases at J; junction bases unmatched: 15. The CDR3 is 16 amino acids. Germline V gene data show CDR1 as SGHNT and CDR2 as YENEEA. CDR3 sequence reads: CASRSGQAEGYTEAFF. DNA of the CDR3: TGTGCCAGCAGGTCCGGACAGGCCGAGGGGTATACTGAAGCTTTCTTT.

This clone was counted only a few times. The CDR3 sequence is CASSSDRDTGELFF. The DNA for the CDR3 is TGTGCCAGCAGCTCCGACAGGGACACCGGGGAGCTGTTTTTT. This chain joins TRBV7-3 and TRBJ2-2; 7 nucleotides agree with TRBD1. Germline CDR1 and CDR2: SGHTA and FQGTGA. V was pared by 4 bases and J by 3 bases, with 2 bases of the junction left unmatched. The CDR3 consists of 14 residues.

The CDR3 spells CASSLDGQNNQPQHF. The CDR3 DNA reads TGCGCCAGCAGCCTGGATGGACAGAACAATCAGCCCCAGCATTTT. The genes are TRBV5-1 and TRBJ1-5; D is possibly TRBD1 (6 bases). Germline V CDR1 and CDR2: SGHRS, YFSETQ. This CDR3 region has 15 residues. V was shortened by 4 bases and J by 3 bases, with 14 bases between the two germline ends.

CDR3 nucleotide sequence: TGTGCCTGGAGCCACAGGGGGAATCAGCCCCAGCATTTT. Amino acid sequence: CAWSHRGNQPQHF. This chain joins TRBV30 and TRBJ1-5; 8 bases are a match to TRBD1. V dropped 3 bases and J dropped 4; count of bases not matched to a gene: 2. Germline CDR1 reads GTSNPN; CDR2 reads SVGIG (reference sequence). This CDR3 spans 13 amino acids.

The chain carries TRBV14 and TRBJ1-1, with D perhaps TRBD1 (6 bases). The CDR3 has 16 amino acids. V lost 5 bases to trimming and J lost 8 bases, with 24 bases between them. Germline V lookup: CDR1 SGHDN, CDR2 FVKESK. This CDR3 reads CASSRLGGGPQGEAFF. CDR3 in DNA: TGTGCCAGCAGCAGATTGGGGGGGGGTCCACAGGGCGAAGCTTTCTTT.

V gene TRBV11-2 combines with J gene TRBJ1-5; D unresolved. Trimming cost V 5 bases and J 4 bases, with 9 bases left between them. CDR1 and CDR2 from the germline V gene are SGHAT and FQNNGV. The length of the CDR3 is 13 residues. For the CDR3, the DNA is TGTGCCAGCAGCCCCGGACGGAATCAGCCCCAGCATTTT. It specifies CASSPGRNQPQHF.

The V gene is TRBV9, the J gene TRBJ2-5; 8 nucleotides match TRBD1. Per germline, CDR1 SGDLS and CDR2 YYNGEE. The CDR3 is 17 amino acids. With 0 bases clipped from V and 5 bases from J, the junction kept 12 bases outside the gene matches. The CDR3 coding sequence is TGTGCCAGCAGCGTAGGTTGGACAGGGAGAGGTTGGGAGACCCAGTACTTC. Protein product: CASSVGWTGRGWETQYF. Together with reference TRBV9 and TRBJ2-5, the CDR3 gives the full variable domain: DSGVTQTPKHLITATGQRVTLRCSPRSGDLSVYWYQQSLDQGLQFLIQYYNGEERAKGNILERFSAQQFPDLHSELNLSSLELGDSALYFCASSVGWTGRGWETQYFGPGTRLLVL.

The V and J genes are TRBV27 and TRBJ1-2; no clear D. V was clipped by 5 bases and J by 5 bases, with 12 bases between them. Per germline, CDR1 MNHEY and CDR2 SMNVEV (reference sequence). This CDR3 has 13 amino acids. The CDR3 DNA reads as TGTGCCAGCAGTCCCGCCGTGGGGTATGGCTACACCTTC. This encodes CASSPAVGYGYTF.

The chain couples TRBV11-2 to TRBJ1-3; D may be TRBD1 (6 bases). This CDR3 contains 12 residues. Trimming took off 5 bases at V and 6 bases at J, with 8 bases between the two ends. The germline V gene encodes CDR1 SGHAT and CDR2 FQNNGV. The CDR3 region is CASSPGVNTIYF. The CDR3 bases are TGTGCCAGCAGCCCAGGGGTAAACACCATATATTTT.

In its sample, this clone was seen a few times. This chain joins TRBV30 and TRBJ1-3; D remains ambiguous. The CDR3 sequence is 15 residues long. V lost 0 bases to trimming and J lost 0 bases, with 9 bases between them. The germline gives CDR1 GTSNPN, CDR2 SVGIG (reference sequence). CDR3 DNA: TGTGCCTGGAGTGTCGACGGACGCTCTGGAAACACCATATATTTT. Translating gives CAWSVDGRSGNTIYF.

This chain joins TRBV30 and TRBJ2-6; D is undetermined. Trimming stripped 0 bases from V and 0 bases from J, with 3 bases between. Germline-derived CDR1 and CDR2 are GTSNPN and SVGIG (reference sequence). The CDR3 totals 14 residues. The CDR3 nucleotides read TGTGCCTGGAGTGTAGGCTCTGGGGCCAACGTCCTGACTTTC. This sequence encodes CAWSVGSGANVLTF.

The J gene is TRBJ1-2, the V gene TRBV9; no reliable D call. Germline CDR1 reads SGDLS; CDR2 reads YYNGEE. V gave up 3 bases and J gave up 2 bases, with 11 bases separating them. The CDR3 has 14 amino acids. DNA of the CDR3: TGTGCCAGCAGCGCACCCGAGGCAAACTATGGCTACACCTTC. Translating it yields CASSAPEANYGYTF.

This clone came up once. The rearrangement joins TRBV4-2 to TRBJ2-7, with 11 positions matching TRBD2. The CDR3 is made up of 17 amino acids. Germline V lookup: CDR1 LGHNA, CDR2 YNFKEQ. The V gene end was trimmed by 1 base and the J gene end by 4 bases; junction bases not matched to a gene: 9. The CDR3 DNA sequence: TGTGCCAGCAGCCAAGTTACTAGCGGGGGCATAGTTTACGAGCAGTACTTC. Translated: CASSQVTSGGIVYEQYF.

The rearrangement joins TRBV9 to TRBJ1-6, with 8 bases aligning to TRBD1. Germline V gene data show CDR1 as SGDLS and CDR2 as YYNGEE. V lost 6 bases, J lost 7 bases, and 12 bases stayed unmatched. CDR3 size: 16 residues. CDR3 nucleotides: TGTGCCAGCAACCCCGACCCGGGACAGGCGAATTCACCCCTCCACTTT. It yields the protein CASNPDPGQANSPLHF.

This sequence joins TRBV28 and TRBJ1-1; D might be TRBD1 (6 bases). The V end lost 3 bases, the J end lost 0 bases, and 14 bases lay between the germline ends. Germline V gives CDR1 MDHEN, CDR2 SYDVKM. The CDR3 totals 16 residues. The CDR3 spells CASSLAYRDVNTEAFF. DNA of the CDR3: TGTGCCAGCAGTTTGGCTTACAGGGACGTGAACACTGAAGCTTTCTTT. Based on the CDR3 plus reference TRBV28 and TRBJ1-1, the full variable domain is DVKVTQSSRYLVKRTGEKVFLECVQDMDHENMFWYRQDPGLGLRLIYFSYDVKMKEKGDIPEGYSVSREKKERFSLILESASTNQTSMYLCASSLAYRDVNTEAFFGQGTRLTVV.